A single sample gave rise to the 12 T cell receptor beta chains below, sequenced in a study of Ad26.COV2.S vaccination and SARS-CoV-2 variants. As for treatment: some 20 received Ad26.COV2.S at low or high dose, single or two shots; 5 received placebo; per-sample allocation not given. Specimen acquisition occurred on day 63 following the initial vaccine or placebo injection. The data were produced by immunoSEQ multiplex PCR, yet TCRdb's version contains in-frame clones alone and is incomplete. Of about 350,000 clones in the sample, approximately 86% were seen once. Specimen: peripheral blood, collected in a trial of Ad26.COV2.S vaccine versus placebo. Receptors originate from a person between 18 and 60 years old who received the Ad26.COV2.S COVID-19 vaccine or a placebo.

The V and J genes are TRBV12-2 and TRBJ2-5; the table's TRBD2 call for D was not verified on the DNA. TRBV12-2 counts as a pseudogene. This CDR3 has 15 residues. CDR3 protein: CASRVNGTSGETQYF. The DNA of the CDR3 is TGTGCAAGTCGCGTGAATGGGACTAGTGGCGAGACCCAGTACTTC.

As concerns this clone: A read error may produce the germline difference seen at one junction end. The chain links TRBV5-6 to TRBJ2-7; D call uncertain. The CDR3 consists of 14 residues. The germline gives CDR1 SGHDT, CDR2 YYEEEE. As DNA, the CDR3 is TGTGCCAGCAGCCGGGTGGGCATAGCCCCCGGCAAGTTGTTC. Protein product: CASSRVGIAPGKLF. Drawing the rest from reference TRBV5-6 and TRBJ2-7, the complete variable domain is DAGVTQSPTHLIKTRGQQVTLRCSPKSGHDTVSWYQQALGQGPQFIFQYYEEEERQRGNFPDRFSGHQFPNYSSELNVNALLLGDSALYLCASSRVGIAPGKLFGPGTRLTVT.

This chain links TRBV6-6 with TRBJ2-5; the match to TRBD2 covers 8 bases. Germline values: CDR1 MNHNY, CDR2 SVGAGI (reference sequence). After removal of 6 bases from V and 5 bases from J, the junction contained 14 bases not matched to a gene. The CDR3 extends over 16 amino acids. The CDR3 DNA sequence: TGTGCCAGCAGCTTAGCGGGGCCACAAGTGGGGGAGACCCAGTACTTC. Its translation: CASSLAGPQVGETQYF.

This clone occurred once. Germline is not matched at one junction end, which may reflect a read error. CDR3: CASSKATSGIDEQFF. CDR3 coding DNA: TGTGCCAGCAGTAAAGCGACTAGCGGGATTGATGAGCAGTTCTTC. The chain carries TRBV2 and TRBJ2-1, with TRBD2 matching 11 bases. The V gene's germline CDR1 is SNHLY and CDR2 FYNNEI. CDR3 length equals 15 residues.

The gene calls are TRBV3-1 (or the pseudogene TRBV3-2) and TRBJ1-6; no firm D call. Between the trimmed V and J ends, which lost 5 bases and 8 bases, there was a span of 16 bases. This CDR3 is 15 amino acids long. Looked up from germline, CDR1 is LGHDT and CDR2 is YNNKEL (reference sequence). Here the CDR3 reads CASSSLSKGDSPLHF. The CDR3 DNA sequence: TGTGCCAGCAGCTCTCTGTCTAAGGGAGATTCACCCCTCCACTTT.

This clone appeared once. The J gene is TRBJ2-7, the V gene TRBV11-2; the match to TRBD1 covers 7 bases. J was trimmed by 4 bases and V by 5 bases; bases with no gene match: 8. Per the germline V gene, CDR1 is SGHAT and CDR2 is FQNNGV. The CDR3 runs 14 residues. CDR3 sequence: CASSPDRRFYEQYF. The CDR3 region has the DNA TGTGCCAGCAGCCCGGACAGGAGATTTTACGAGCAGTACTTC.

In regard to this clone: At one of its ends the junction is not consistent with the germline gene, which may arise from a read error. The gene calls are TRBV7-9 and TRBJ1-5; 8 nucleotides agree with TRBD1. Germline assignment: CDR1 SEHNR and CDR2 FQNEAQ (reference sequence). The CDR3 covers 12 residues. The chain's CDR3 is CASSWGQADWRW. In DNA form, the CDR3 reads TGTGCCAGCAGCTGGGGACAGGCGGATTGGAGGTGG. The full variable domain, in which reference TRBV7-9 and TRBJ1-5 provide the parts outside the CDR3, is DTGVSQNPRHKITKRGQNVTFRCDPISEHNRLYWYRQTLGQGPEFLTYFQNEAQLEKSRLLSDRFSAERPKGSFSTLEIQRTEQGDSAMYLCASSWGQADWRWGDGTRLSIL.

The chain employs TRBV5-1 and TRBJ1-6, with 7 positions matching TRBD1. Germline loops: CDR1 SGHRS, CDR2 YFSETQ. J was trimmed by 10 bases and V by 4 bases; bases with no gene match: 8. The CDR3 is made up of 14 amino acids. CDR3 nucleotide sequence: TGCGCCAGCAGCCAGGGACAGAGGGGCTCACCCCTCCACTTT. This encodes CASSQGQRGSPLHF.

The V and J genes are TRBV7-9 and TRBJ2-2, with a tentative D call TRBD2 (7 bases). This CDR3 comprises 16 residues. Trimming left V 3 bases short and J 3 bases short, with 14 bases between. CDR1 is SEHNR and CDR2 is FQNEAQ in the germline V gene (reference sequence). CDR3 bases: TGTGCCAGCAGCTTCTCAGGGGCGGGGGACACCGGGGAGCTGTTTTTT. It yields the protein CASSFSGAGDTGELFF.

The chain uses TRBV6-5 and TRBJ1-2, with TRBD1 identical over 9 bases. The CDR3 is 13 amino acids. Germline CDR1 MNHEY, CDR2 SVGAGI. Trimming cost V 5 bases and J 7 bases; bases outside gene matches: 5. This chain's CDR3 is CASSRTGGGGYTF. The CDR3 region has the DNA TGTGCCAGCAGTCGTACAGGGGGCGGTGGCTACACCTTC.

The V call is TRBV6-5, the J call TRBJ2-1, with D unresolved. The CDR3 sequence is 13 residues long. V was cut by 4 bases and J by 4 bases, with 8 bases left in between. The V gene's germline CDR1 is MNHEY and CDR2 SVGAGI. The CDR3 here is CASSSTSYNEQFF. In DNA, the CDR3 is TGTGCCAGCAGTTCGACATCTTACAATGAGCAGTTCTTC.

As DNA, the CDR3 is TGTGCCAGCGGGAATGGACAGGTGACCTACGAGCAGTACTTC. It is translated as CASGNGQVTYEQYF. The chain uses TRBV28 and TRBJ2-7, with 7 bases that match TRBD1. V lost 8 bases to trimming and J lost 2 bases; unmatched junction nucleotides: 9. CDR1 is MDHEN and CDR2 is SYDVKM in the germline V gene. CDR3 size: 14 residues. The whole variable domain, remainder taken from reference TRBV28 and TRBJ2-7, is DVKVTQSSRYLVKRTGEKVFLECVQDMDHENMFWYRQDPGLGLRLIYFSYDVKMKEKGDIPEGYSVSREKKERFSLILESASTNQTSMYLCASGNGQVTYEQYFGPGTRLTVT.